This T cell receptor (beta chain) was identified during a study of shared clonotypes between healthy human individuals. The protocol was immunoSEQ multiplex PCR, while the TCRdb copy is restricted to in-frame clones and leaves out a portion. The table has over 2,000,000 clones, 80% to 95% seen once. CD45RO-negative CD8 cells positively selected for CCR7 made up the naive population, which excluded terminally differentiated effector memory CD45RA+ cells. Worth noting for this clone: Its specificity is unknown.

Study-level results: Read depth was anticipated to influence clonotype sharing among donors. Since donors were few, the genetic and exposure-history diversity represented was limited.

This CDR3 contains 16 residues. Looked up from germline, CDR1 is LGHNA and CDR2 is YNFKEQ. J gave up 7 bases and V 0 bases, and 9 bases lay outside the gene matches. Sequencing used naive CD8+ T cells from PBMCs. The sequence derives from a man aged 18 to 30 in good health. Some clones in this sample may be carry-over from other donors' samples. The rearrangement uses TRBV4-2 and TRBJ2-1, with TRBD2 matching 7 bases. The CDR3 region is CASSQDLGLPTNEQFF. CDR3 sequence (DNA): TGTGCCAGCAGCCAAGATCTGGGACTACCCACAAATGAGCAGTTCTTC.